These 8 T cell receptor beta chains came from one sample sequenced in a study of a mutant IDH1 vaccine in newly diagnosed glioma. Repertoires were generated with immunoSEQ multiplex PCR, while TCRdb's copy carries only in-frame clones and drops some. The table records 85,000 to 100,000 clones, around 82% of them present only once. The sample's time point: baseline, week 1 (first vaccination visit). Treatment meaning: pre-vaccination baseline after standard-of-care therapy. This specimen was PBMCs, taken from a glioma patient treated with radiotherapy, temozolomide or both. These receptors originate from a woman aged 50 to 60 with glioma.

The chain employs TRBV4-1 and TRBJ1-1; D might be TRBD1 (5 bases). Germline V CDR1 and CDR2: MGHRA, YSYEKL. The CDR3 is 16 residues long. V gave up 4 bases and J gave up 4 bases, with 19 bases separating them. Here the CDR3 DNA reads TGCGCCAGCAGCCGATCAGTGGGGGGAAGGGGCACTGAAGCTTTCTTT. It codes for CASSRSVGGRGTEAFF.

The rearrangement uses TRBV14 and TRBJ1-2; D possibly corresponds to TRBD1 (5 bases). The CDR3 has 15 amino acids. The V gene lost 8 bases and the J gene lost 8 bases, with 24 bases spanning the gap. Germline-derived CDR1 and CDR2 are SGHDN and FVKESK. CDR3 in amino acids: CASPRGGSSSRGYTF. The CDR3 DNA is TGTGCCAGCCCCCGGGGGGGATCTTCCTCTCGGGGCTACACCTTC.

The V and J genes are TRBV6-5 and TRBJ2-7, with D perhaps TRBD1 (6 bases). Between the trimmed V and J ends, which lost 8 bases and 3 bases, there was a span of 14 bases. The CDR3 extends over 13 amino acids. Germline CDR1 and CDR2: MNHEY and SVGAGI. CDR3 nucleotide sequence: TGTGCCAGCCGGGACAAAGAAGACTACGAGCAGTACTTC. The encoded protein is CASRDKEDYEQYF.

This clone has only a few counts. The CDR3 coding sequence is TGTGCCAGCTCACCACGTAGAGAGGGCCCTTTCTTT. It encodes CASSPRREGPFF. The rearrangement uses TRBV18 and TRBJ1-1, with D unclear. Germline CDR1 is KGHSH and CDR2 is LQKENI. This CDR3 has 12 residues. V shed 1 base and J shed 12 bases, with 12 bases lying between them.

This chain connects TRBV28 to TRBJ2-7; TRBD1 or TRBD2 may be the D gene (5 bases each). CDR1 MDHEN and CDR2 SYDVKM come from the germline V gene. V gave up 8 bases and J gave up 4 bases, with 18 bases separating them. The CDR3 spans 14 residues. CDR3 bases: TGTGCCAGCCGCCTTCCGGGACGGAATTACGAGCAGTACTTC. Translated, it gives CASRLPGRNYEQYF.

As regards this clone: One end of the junction does not line up with germline, which may come from a read error. The V and J genes are TRBV2 and TRBJ1-1, with D unresolved. Germline lookup yields CDR1 SNHLY and CDR2 FYNNEI. The CDR3 runs to 12 residues. For the CDR3, the DNA is TGTGCCAGCAGGGGAAGGAACCCTGAAGCTTTCTTT. The encoded protein is CASRGRNPEAFF. Full variable domain (missing parts from reference TRBV2 and TRBJ1-1): EPEVTQTPSHQVTQMGQEVILRCVPISNHLYFYWYRQILGQKVEFLVSFYNNEISEKSEIFDDQFSVERPDGSNFTLKIRSTKLEDSAMYFCASRGRNPEAFFGQGTRLTVV.

The chain links TRBV7-9 to TRBJ2-2, with D hard to call. There are 12 residues in the CDR3. Deletions cut 4 bases from V and 9 bases from J, with 9 bases between. Germline loops: CDR1 SEHNR, CDR2 FQNEAQ (reference sequence). CDR3 nucleotides: TGTGCCAGCAGCTGGTTAGAGCGGGAGCTGTTTTTT. Translation: CASSWLERELFF. Full variable domain (outside the CDR3, taken from reference TRBV7-9 and TRBJ2-2): DTGVSQNPRHKITKRGQNVTFRCDPISEHNRLYWYRQTLGQGPEFLTYFQNEAQLEKSRLLSDRFSAERPKGSFSTLEIQRTEQGDSAMYLCASSWLERELFFGEGSRLTVL.

The chain couples TRBV6-5 to TRBJ2-5; 7 bases line up with TRBD2. This CDR3 has 15 amino acids. Germline trimming cut 0 bases from V and 5 bases from J; bases unmatched to any gene: 6. Germline loops: CDR1 MNHEY, CDR2 SVGAGI. CDR3 in amino acids: CASSYSGLRAETQYF. The CDR3 coding sequence is TGTGCCAGCAGTTACTCGGGACTACGGGCGGAGACCCAGTACTTC.